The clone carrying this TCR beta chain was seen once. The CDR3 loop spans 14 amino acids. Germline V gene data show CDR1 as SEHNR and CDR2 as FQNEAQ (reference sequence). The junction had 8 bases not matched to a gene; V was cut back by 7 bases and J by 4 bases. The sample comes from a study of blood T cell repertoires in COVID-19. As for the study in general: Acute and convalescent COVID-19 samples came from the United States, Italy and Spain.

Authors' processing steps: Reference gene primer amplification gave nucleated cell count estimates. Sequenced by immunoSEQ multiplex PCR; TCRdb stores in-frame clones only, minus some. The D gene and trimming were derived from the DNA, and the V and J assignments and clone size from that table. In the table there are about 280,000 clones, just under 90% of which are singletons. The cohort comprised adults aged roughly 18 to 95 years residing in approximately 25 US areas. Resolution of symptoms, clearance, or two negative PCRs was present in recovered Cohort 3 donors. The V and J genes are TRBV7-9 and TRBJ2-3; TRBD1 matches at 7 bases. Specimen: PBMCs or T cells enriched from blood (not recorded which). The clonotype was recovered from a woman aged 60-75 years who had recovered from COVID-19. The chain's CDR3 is CASTQLQGADTQYF. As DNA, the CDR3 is TGTGCCAGCACCCAGCTCCAGGGGGCAGATACGCAGTATTTT.